The 23 T cell receptor beta chains listed next were all sequenced from one sample in a study of blood T cell repertoires in COVID-19 (dated by TCRdb to 2020 to 2021). Preparation of the library involved the immunoSEQ multiplex PCR assay. The source is immuneACCESS, and TCRdb retained only in-frame sequences with V and J called. Part of the clones is not carried over; for the studies checked, unresolved V genes explain less than half of this, and the remainder is unexplained. The sample table shows tens of thousands of clones, and more than 70% are seen once. The ten largest clonotypes hold roughly 5.4% of the sample. The sequencing sample was made of peripheral blood. Every receptor here comes from a man in his fifties with active COVID-19.

The chain is built from TRBV7-2 and TRBJ1-4; D is possibly TRBD1 (6 bases). Trimming took 1 base from V and 7 from J, leaving 13 bases between them. Germline loops: CDR1 SGHTA, CDR2 FQGNSA. The CDR3 is 15 residues long. CDR3 region: CASSLGTAGGEKLFF. The CDR3 DNA sequence: TGTGCCAGCAGCTTAGGGACAGCGGGAGGTGAAAAACTGTTTTTT.

This chain links TRBV5-1 with TRBJ2-7; 9 nucleotides align to TRBD1. The J segment lost 2 bases and the V segment lost 2 bases, leaving 5 bases of the junction unmatched. Per the germline V gene, CDR1 is SGHRS and CDR2 is YFSETQ. CDR3 length: 15 amino acids. The CDR3 sequence is CASSLWTGETYEQYF. The CDR3 bases are TGCGCCAGCAGCTTATGGACAGGGGAGACCTACGAGCAGTACTTC.

The V call is TRBV6-2 or TRBV6-3, the J call TRBJ2-1; possibly TRBD2 for D (6 bases). The CDR3 extends over 15 amino acids. The germline gives CDR1 MNHEY, CDR2 SVGEGT. Trimming stripped 1 base from V and 5 bases from J, with 12 bases between. DNA for the CDR3: TGTGCCAGCAGTTACTTTTTTTCGGGGGACAATGAGCAGTTCTTC. Its protein is CASSYFFSGDNEQFF.

The rearrangement links TRBV29-1 to TRBJ2-5; D perhaps matches TRBD2 (5 bases). The V gene's germline CDR1 is SQVTM and CDR2 ANQGSEA. Trimming shortened V by 3 bases and J by 7 bases, and 18 bases separated the two germline ends. The CDR3 has 14 amino acids. The CDR3 here is CSVDPVRADGTQYF. CDR3 DNA: TGCAGCGTTGATCCGGTTAGAGCGGACGGGACCCAGTACTTC.

J is TRBJ1-2 and V is TRBV6-5; 7 bases match TRBD1. This CDR3 is 14 amino acids long. With V trimmed by 3 bases and J by 7 bases, 8 bases remained unmatched. Looked up from germline, CDR1 is MNHEY and CDR2 is SVGAGI. CDR3 bases: TGTGCCAGCAGTTATGGACAGGAGTTCGGTGGCTACACCTTC. Amino acids: CASSYGQEFGGYTF.

The chain recombines TRBV19 with TRBJ2-7, with 10 bases matching TRBD1. The CDR3 runs 13 residues. Trimming removed 4 bases from V and 6 bases from J; junction bases left unmatched: 3. CDR1 and CDR2 (germline): LNHDA, SQIVND (reference sequence). The CDR3 nucleotides are TGTGCCAGTAGTACAAGGACAGGGGGCGAGCAGTACTTC. Its translation is CASSTRTGGEQYF.

The chain couples TRBV30 to TRBJ2-3, with D tentatively TRBD2 (7 bases). The CDR3 extends over 14 amino acids. V was shortened by 1 base and J by 4 bases, with 12 bases between the two germline ends. Germline V gene lookup returns CDR1 GTSNPN and CDR2 SVGIG (reference sequence). Written as DNA, the CDR3 is TGTGCCTGGAGTGGGGGAGGGGGAGCAGATACGCAGTATTTT. Protein sequence: CAWSGGGGADTQYF.

V usage is TRBV6-1 and J usage is TRBJ1-1; unclear D gene. Germline V gene lookup returns CDR1 MNHNS and CDR2 SASEGT. Trimming removed 0 bases from V and 3 bases from J, with 5 bases in between. This CDR3 spans 13 amino acids. CDR3 DNA sequence: TGTGCCAGCAGTGAAGCCGGGGACACTGAAGCTTTCTTT. Its protein product is CASSEAGDTEAFF.

This chain uses TRBV30 with TRBJ1-2, with D perhaps matching TRBD1 (5 bases). Looked up from germline, CDR1 is GTSNPN and CDR2 is SVGIG (reference sequence). Between the trimmed V and J ends, which lost 5 bases and 7 bases, there was a span of 14 bases. This CDR3 comprises 12 residues. The CDR3 nucleotides read TGTGCCTGGTCTGGGGCGCAAAGTGGCTACACCTTC. Protein: CAWSGAQSGYTF.

This clone was seen more than once but under ten times. CDR3 protein: CASSLDGSSYNEQFF. Here the CDR3 DNA reads TGCGCCAGCAGCTTGGACGGTAGCTCCTACAATGAGCAGTTCTTC. The V and J genes are TRBV5-1 and TRBJ2-1; D gene unclear. The CDR3 has 15 amino acids. V gave up 0 bases and J gave up 0 bases, with 7 bases separating them. Germline V gene sequence: CDR1 SGHRS, CDR2 YFSETQ.

The chain has TRBV11-3 and TRBJ1-1; D gene ambiguous. Germline assignment: CDR1 SGHNT and CDR2 YENEEA. CDR3 length: 13 residues. V was clipped by 2 bases and J by 4 bases, with 8 bases between them. The CDR3: CASSLTYSTEAFF. CDR3 sequence (DNA): TGTGCCAGCAGCTTAACGTACAGCACTGAAGCTTTCTTT.

As concerns this clone: A junction end diverges from the germline sequence, so it may reflect a read error. V is TRBV6-5 and J is TRBJ2-1; TRBD1 aligns across 9 bases. The V gene's germline CDR1 is MNHEY and CDR2 SVGAGI. This CDR3 comprises 13 residues. The CDR3 region has the DNA TGTGCCAGCAGTTCCAAGGCCGGGACAGGGCTAATCTTC. Translating it yields CASSSKAGTGLIF.

V usage is TRBV6-5 and J usage is TRBJ2-1, with 10 bases fitting TRBD2. The CDR3 runs to 14 residues. Germline-derived CDR1 and CDR2 are MNHEY and SVGAGI. J lost 9 bases, V lost 7 bases, and 9 bases had no gene match. DNA of the CDR3: TGTGCCAGCATGTGGGCTAGCGGGAGCGGTGAGCAGTTCTTC. Its protein is CASMWASGSGEQFF.

This clone has a handful of counts. The V call is TRBV10-3, the J call TRBJ2-7; a weak D match, TRBD1 (5 bases). The CDR3 loop spans 13 amino acids. Trimming removed 0 bases at V and 2 bases at J, with 5 bases between. Germline CDR1 reads ENHRY; CDR2 reads SYGVKD. The CDR3 coding sequence is TGTGCCATCAGTGAGTCGGGGCCCTACGAGCAGTACTTC. This codes for CAISESGPYEQYF.

The chain links TRBV27 to TRBJ1-2; 7 bases fit TRBD1. Germline trimming cut 2 bases from V and 2 bases from J; bases unmatched to any gene: 5. The CDR3 consists of 15 residues. Germline lookup yields CDR1 MNHEY and CDR2 SMNVEV (reference sequence). CDR3: CASSLRQGGNYGYTF. The CDR3 coding sequence is TGTGCCAGCAGTTTAAGACAGGGTGGGAACTATGGCTACACCTTC.

The chain uses TRBV3-1 (or the pseudogene TRBV3-2) and TRBJ1-6, with D possibly being TRBD1 (5 bases). Germline CDR1 and CDR2: LGHDT and YNNKEL (reference sequence). This CDR3 contains 15 residues. The ends were cut back, 2 bases at V and 14 bases at J, with 19 bases in the middle. The CDR3 spells CASSQSTKGRGTLHF. The CDR3 bases are TGTGCCAGCAGCCAATCCACGAAGGGGCGGGGTACCCTCCACTTT.

The chain is built from TRBV19 and TRBJ2-7; 10 positions match TRBD1. Trimming took 1 base from V and 6 from J; bases not matched to a gene: 9. In germline, CDR1 is LNHDA, CDR2 SQIVND (reference sequence). The CDR3 runs 16 residues. The DNA of the CDR3 is TGTGCCAGTAGTATAGGGACCGGGACAGGGGTCCGCGAGCAGTACTTC. This codes for CASSIGTGTGVREQYF.

CDR3 region: CASRQRRQDLNEKLFF. CDR3 DNA sequence: TGTGCCAGCAGACAGAGGAGACAGGACCTTAATGAAAAACTGTTTTTT. This sequence joins TRBV6-6 and TRBJ1-4; possible D gene TRBD1, 6 bases. The CDR3 length is 16 residues. V shed 6 bases and J shed 4 bases, with 18 bases lying between them. CDR1 and CDR2 from the germline V gene are MNHNY and SVGAGI (reference sequence).

The rearrangement joins TRBV28 to TRBJ1-3; 8 bases line up with TRBD1. The J segment lost 2 bases and the V segment lost 7 bases, leaving 4 bases of the junction unmatched. Germline CDR1 is MDHEN and CDR2 is SYDVKM. The CDR3 is 14 amino acids. This CDR3 reads CASNPQGAGNTIYF. Written as DNA, the CDR3 is TGTGCCAGCAACCCACAGGGGGCTGGAAACACCATATATTTT.

The chain joins TRBV5-4 to TRBJ2-7, with TRBD2 matching 14 bases. Germline-derived CDR1 and CDR2 are SGHNT and YYREEE (reference sequence). The trim removed 3 bases at V and 2 bases at J, leaving 4 bases unmatched. The CDR3 consists of 16 residues. The CDR3 DNA follows: TGTGCCAGCAGCTCCAGACTAGCGGGAGGGCCCTACGAGCAGTACTTC. It translates to CASSSRLAGGPYEQYF.

The chain uses TRBV7-2 and TRBJ2-7, with a possible D match to TRBD2 (5 bases). V lost 1 base and J 5 bases, leaving 15 bases between the germline ends. The germline V gene encodes CDR1 SGHTA and CDR2 FQGNSA. The CDR3 is 15 residues long. The CDR3 DNA is TGTGCCAGCAGCTTAGTTCCAACTAGTAACCACGAGCAGTACTTC. It encodes CASSLVPTSNHEQYF.

This chain joins TRBV4-2 and TRBJ2-3, with 11 bases aligning to TRBD2. CDR3 length equals 17 residues. The ends lost 3 bases at V and 2 bases at J; junction bases unmatched: 7. Looked up from germline, CDR1 is LGHNA and CDR2 is YNFKEQ. CDR3 in amino acids: CASSHLTSGGDTDTQYF. For the CDR3, the DNA is TGTGCCAGCAGCCACCTTACTAGCGGGGGCGACACAGATACGCAGTATTTT.

The chain is built from TRBV27 and TRBJ1-2; D possibly corresponds to TRBD1 (6 bases). The CDR3 contains 14 residues. Trimming removed 2 bases from V and 2 bases from J, with 9 bases in between. The germline V gene encodes CDR1 MNHEY and CDR2 SMNVEV (reference sequence). CDR3 nucleotide sequence: TGTGCCAGCAGTTTACGAAGGGGGAACTATGGCTACACCTTC. Translated: CASSLRRGNYGYTF.